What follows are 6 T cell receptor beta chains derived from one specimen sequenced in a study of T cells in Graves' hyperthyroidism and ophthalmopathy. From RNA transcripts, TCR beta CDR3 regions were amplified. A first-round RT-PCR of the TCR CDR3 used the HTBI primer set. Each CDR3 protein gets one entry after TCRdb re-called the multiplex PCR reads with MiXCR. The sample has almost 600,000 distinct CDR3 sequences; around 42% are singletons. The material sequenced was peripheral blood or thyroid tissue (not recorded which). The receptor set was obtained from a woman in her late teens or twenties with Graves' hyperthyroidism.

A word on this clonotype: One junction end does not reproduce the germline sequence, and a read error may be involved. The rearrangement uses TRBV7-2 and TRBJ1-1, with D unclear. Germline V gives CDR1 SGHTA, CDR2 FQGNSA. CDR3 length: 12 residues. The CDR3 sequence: CASSTRVTAAFF. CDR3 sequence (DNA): TGTGCCAGCAGCACAAGGGTGACTGCAGCTTTCTTT.

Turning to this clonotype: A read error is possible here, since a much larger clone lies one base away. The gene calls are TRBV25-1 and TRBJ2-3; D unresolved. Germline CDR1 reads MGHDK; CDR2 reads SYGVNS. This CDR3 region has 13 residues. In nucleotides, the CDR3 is TGTGCCAGCGGTGAATCCAGTTGGGATACGCAGTATTTT. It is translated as CASGESSWDTQYF.

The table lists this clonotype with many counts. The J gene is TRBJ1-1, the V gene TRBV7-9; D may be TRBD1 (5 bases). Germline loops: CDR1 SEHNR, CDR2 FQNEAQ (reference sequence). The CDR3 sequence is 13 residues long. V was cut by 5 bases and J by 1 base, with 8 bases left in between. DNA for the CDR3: TGTGCCAGCAGCCGGGACTGGAACACTGAAGCTTTCTTT. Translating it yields CASSRDWNTEAFF.

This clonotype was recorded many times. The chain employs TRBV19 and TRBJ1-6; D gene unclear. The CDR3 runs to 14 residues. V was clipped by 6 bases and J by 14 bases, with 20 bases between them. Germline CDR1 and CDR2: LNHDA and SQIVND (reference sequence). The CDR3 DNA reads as TGTGCCAGTAGCCCCGTCCCACCGCGGGGATCCCTCCACTTT. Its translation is CASSPVPPRGSLHF.

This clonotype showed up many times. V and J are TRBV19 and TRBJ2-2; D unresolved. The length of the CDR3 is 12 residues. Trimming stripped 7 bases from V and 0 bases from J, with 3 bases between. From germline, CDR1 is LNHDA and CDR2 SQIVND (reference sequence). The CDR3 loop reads CASKPNTGELFF. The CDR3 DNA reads TGTGCCAGTAAACCGAACACCGGGGAGCTGTTTTTT. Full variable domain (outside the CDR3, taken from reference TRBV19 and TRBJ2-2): DGGITQSPKYLFRKEGQNVTLSCEQNLNHDAMYWYRQDPGQGLRLIYYSQIVNDFQKGDIAEGYSVSREKKESFPLTVTSAQKNPTAFYLCASKPNTGELFFGEGSRLTVL.

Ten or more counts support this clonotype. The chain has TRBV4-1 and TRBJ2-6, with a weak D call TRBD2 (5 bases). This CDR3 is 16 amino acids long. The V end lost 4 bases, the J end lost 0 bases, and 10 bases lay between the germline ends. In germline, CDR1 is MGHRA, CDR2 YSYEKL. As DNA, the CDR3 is TGCGCCAGCAGCCCCCGGGAAGGCTCTGGGGCCAACGTCCTGACTTTC. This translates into CASSPREGSGANVLTF.